This T cell receptor (beta chain) stems from a study of cytomegalovirus exposure and HLA in healthy donors. The ends were cut back, 0 bases at V and 6 bases at J, with 14 bases in the middle. The CDR3 has 16 amino acids. Germline-derived CDR1 and CDR2 are LGHNA and YNFKEQ. This PCR relied on a set of 60 Vbeta primers and 13 Jbeta primers. TCRdb keeps only in-frame clones here, not all; method: immunoSEQ multiplex PCR. The sample has more than 250,000 clones; around nine tenths are singletons. The J gene is TRBJ1-4, the V gene TRBV4-2, with a possible D match to TRBD1 (6 bases). Sequenced material: PBMCs. This sequence originates from a woman between 18 and 29 years old in good health and CMV-seronegative. CDR3 protein: CASSQEADRLYEKLFF. Here the CDR3 DNA reads TGTGCCAGCAGCCAAGAGGCGGACAGATTATATGAAAAACTGTTTTTT.